This passage covers 17 T cell receptor beta chains from one sample sequenced in a study of T-cell reconstitution after alpha-beta-depleted transplantation in children. The TCRbeta library incorporated unique molecular identifiers. Each CDR3 protein is one row after TCRdb ran MiXCR on the PCR reads. Of hundreds of thousands of distinct CDR3 sequences in the sample, 24% were seen once. The sequencing here drew on PBMCs, mostly from graft donor cells, taken 360 days after TCRalphabeta/CD19-depleted stem cell transplant. These receptors were obtained from a female patient aged 2 to 10 who had a stem cell transplant for congenital amegakaryocytic thrombocytopenia, so the T cells may come from the graft donor.

This clonotype appeared many times. The CDR3 nucleotides read TGTGCCAGCAGTTCCCCCGGATTCCAGAGGACTAGCGGTTTCGTGGCCGGGGAGCTGTTTTTT. It encodes CASSSPGFQRTSGFVAGELFF. The chain carries TRBV12-3 or TRBV12-4 and TRBJ2-2, with TRBD2 identical over 10 bases. The CDR3 has 21 residues. Germline trimming cut 4 bases from V and 6 bases from J; bases unmatched to any gene: 23.

The V and J genes are TRBV5-1 and TRBJ2-3; D remains ambiguous. V was trimmed by 6 bases and J by 2 bases, leaving 13 bases between them. Germline CDR1 and CDR2: SGHRS and YFSETQ. CDR3 length: 14 residues. CDR3 sequence: CASMFGPFTDTQYF. CDR3 in DNA: TGCGCCAGCATGTTCGGACCTTTCACAGATACGCAGTATTTT.

V usage is TRBV6-2 or TRBV6-3 and J usage is TRBJ2-3; the match to TRBD2 covers 7 bases. The CDR3 runs to 14 residues. CDR1 is MNHEY and CDR2 is SVGEGT in the germline V gene. Trimming at V came to 2 bases and at J to 5 bases, leaving 4 bases not matched to a gene. The CDR3 nucleotides are TGTGCCAGCAGTTACGCCGCGGGGGTAGATACGCAGTATTTT. It specifies CASSYAAGVDTQYF.

The chain carries TRBV7-2 and TRBJ2-7; 7 nucleotides line up with TRBD2. The CDR3 runs 16 residues. Germline V gene sequence: CDR1 SGHTA, CDR2 FQGNSA. V lost 2 bases, J lost 2 bases, and 9 bases stayed unmatched. CDR3 protein: CASSLRRAGNAYEQYF. Here the CDR3 DNA reads TGTGCCAGCAGCTTAAGGCGAGCGGGGAATGCCTACGAGCAGTACTTC. Combining the CDR3 with reference TRBV7-2 and TRBJ2-7 gives the whole variable domain GAGVSQSPSNKVTEKGKDVELRCDPISGHTALYWYRQSLGQGLEFLIYFQGNSAPDKSGLPSDRFSAERTGGSVSTLTIQRTQQEDSAVYLCASSLRRAGNAYEQYFGPGTRLTVT.

CDR3 in DNA: TGTGCCATCAGTGAGACCGGGACCTCGAACACTGAAGCTTTCTTT. Protein sequence: CAISETGTSNTEAFF. The chain joins TRBV10-3 to TRBJ1-1; the D gene is possibly TRBD1 (5 bases). Germline V gene sequence: CDR1 ENHRY, CDR2 SYGVKD. Trimming stripped 2 bases from V and 1 base from J, with 11 bases between. The CDR3 is 15 amino acids.

There are a few counts of this clonotype. This chain connects TRBV13 to TRBJ2-7, with a weak D call TRBD2 (6 bases). The CDR3 runs to 15 residues. Germline CDR1 is PRHDT and CDR2 is FYEKMQ (reference sequence). Between the trimmed V and J ends, which lost 4 bases and 8 bases, there was a span of 21 bases. The DNA of the CDR3 is TGTGCCAGCAGCTGGGGGACGGAGGGAGAGGCGCAGCAGTACTTC. Its protein is CASSWGTEGEAQQYF.

This clonotype was seen a handful of times. CDR3 sequence reads: CASSQEYGGGEQFF. CDR3 nucleotide sequence: TGTGCCAGCAGCCAAGAGTACGGAGGGGGTGAGCAGTTCTTC. The rearrangement uses TRBV14 and TRBJ2-1, with D possibly being TRBD1 or TRBD2 (6 bases each). The CDR3 runs 14 residues. V was pared by 0 bases and J by 9 bases, with 12 bases between. Germline CDR1 SGHDN, CDR2 FVKESK.

This clonotype was seen more than once but under ten times. The chain has TRBV3-1 and TRBJ2-2; no reliable D call. CDR3 length: 16 residues. Germline V gene data show CDR1 as LGHDT and CDR2 as YNNKEL (reference sequence). Trimming pared 1 base from V and 0 bases from J, leaving 9 bases between. The CDR3 region is CASSQAILPNTGELFF. For the CDR3, the DNA is TGTGCCAGCAGCCAAGCAATACTACCGAACACCGGGGAGCTGTTTTTT. The full variable domain, its missing parts supplied by reference TRBV3-1 and TRBJ2-2, is DTAVSQTPKYLVTQMGNDKSIKCEQNLGHDTMYWYKQDSKKFLKIMFSYNNKELIINETVPNRFSPKSPDKAHLNLHINSLELGDSAVYFCASSQAILPNTGELFFGEGSRLTVL.

This clonotype turned up a few times. The chain couples TRBV2 to TRBJ2-1; 15 bases are shared with TRBD2. The V gene end was trimmed by 4 bases and the J gene end by 5 bases; junction bases not matched to a gene: 0. The CDR3 consists of 15 residues. CDR1 and CDR2 (germline): SNHLY, FYNNEI. CDR3 amino acids: CASSGTSGGDNEQFF. The CDR3 nucleotides are TGTGCCAGCAGTGGGACTAGCGGGGGGGACAATGAGCAGTTCTTC.

This clonotype was seen more than once but under ten times. This chain joins TRBV7-6 and TRBJ1-3; a weak D match, TRBD1 (6 bases). Trimming cost V 0 bases and J 0 bases, with 15 bases left between them. Germline V gene sequence: CDR1 SGHVS, CDR2 FNYEAQ. This CDR3 comprises 18 residues. The CDR3 DNA follows: TGTGCCAGCAGCTTAGCTCTTAGGGACACCTCCTCTGGAAACACCATATATTTT. Encoded protein: CASSLALRDTSSGNTIYF. Looking up the rest from reference TRBV7-6 and TRBJ1-3 gives the full variable domain: GAGVSQSPRYKVTKRGQDVALRCDPISGHVSLYWYRQALGQGPEFLTYFNYEAQQDKSGLPNDRFSAERPEGSISTLTIQRTEQRDSAMYRCASSLALRDTSSGNTIYFGEGSWLTVV.

This clonotype was counted at least ten times. CDR3: CSASPTGGYEQYF. CDR3 nucleotides: TGCAGTGCTAGTCCGACAGGGGGTTACGAGCAGTACTTC. J is TRBJ2-7 and V is TRBV20-1, with TRBD1 matching 9 bases. The J segment lost 4 bases and the V segment lost 3 bases, leaving 4 bases of the junction unmatched. The CDR3 has 13 amino acids. CDR1 and CDR2 (germline): DFQATT, SNEGSKA (reference sequence).

Points on this clonotype: Without the conserved terminal phenylalanine or tryptophan, this CDR3 likely stems from a read error. This chain joins TRBV2 and TRBJ2-5; 7 bases align to TRBD2. Germline V gene sequence: CDR1 SNHLY, CDR2 FYNNEI. Unmatched junction bases numbered 8, after V lost 2 bases and J lost 5 bases. This CDR3 is 15 amino acids long. The CDR3 DNA is TGTGCCAGCAGTGAAATTTCAAGCGGGATGGAGACCCAGTACTTG. Translating it yields CASSEISSGMETQYL.

The chain has TRBV28 and TRBJ2-5; D gene unclear. The CDR3 totals 14 residues. V was cut by 3 bases and J by 3 bases, with 11 bases left in between. The germline CDR1 and CDR2 sequences are MDHEN and SYDVKM. The CDR3: CASSFNRAKETQYF. CDR3 in DNA: TGTGCCAGCAGTTTTAACAGAGCTAAAGAGACCCAGTACTTC.

The chain recombines TRBV4-1 with TRBJ2-7; tentative D call: TRBD1 (5 bases). V was cut by 3 bases and J by 0 bases, with 15 bases left in between. The germline V gene has CDR1 MGHRA and CDR2 YSYEKL. The CDR3 length is 16 residues. CDR3 sequence: CASSQGLRTVSYEQYF. CDR3 coding DNA: TGCGCCAGCAGCCAGGGGCTCAGGACGGTCTCCTACGAGCAGTACTTC.

This chain links TRBV28 with TRBJ2-1; 11 bases map to TRBD2. The CDR3 has 14 residues. Germline V gives CDR1 MDHEN, CDR2 SYDVKM. The junction had 14 bases not matched to a gene; V was cut back by 6 bases and J by 16 bases. The CDR3 is CASRKLAGDVFHFF. The CDR3 DNA is TGTGCCAGCAGAAAACTAGCGGGAGATGTTTTTCATTTCTTC.

V is TRBV3-1 and J is TRBJ2-5, with D unresolved. Trimming pared 6 bases from V and 1 base from J, leaving 9 bases between. The CDR3 is 13 amino acids. The germline gives CDR1 LGHDT, CDR2 YNNKEL (reference sequence). The CDR3 DNA is TGTGCCAGCAGAACGCCGGCCCAAGAGACCCAGTACTTC. This gives the protein CASRTPAQETQYF.

The chain joins TRBV28 to TRBJ2-3; no firm D call. CDR1 MDHEN and CDR2 SYDVKM come from the germline V gene. CDR3 size: 13 residues. Trimming removed 5 bases from V and 1 base from J, with 7 bases in between. CDR3 sequence: CASSQRGTDTQYF. CDR3 DNA: TGTGCCAGCAGTCAACGGGGCACAGATACGCAGTATTTT.